A single TCR beta chain is shown here with its context. The data derive from a study of blood T cell repertoires in COVID-19. Across the study: COVID-19 samples, acute and convalescent, were from the United States, Italy and Spain. T cells, B-cell-depleted T cells, or PBMCs provided the cDNA or gDNA that served as material.

Sequenced by immunoSEQ multiplex PCR; TCRdb stores in-frame clones only, minus some. Here the sample spans about 400,000 clones, around 89% being singletons. Germline V gene lookup returns CDR1 SGHNT and CDR2 YYREEE (reference sequence). There are 16 residues in the CDR3. The V gene end was trimmed by 3 bases and the J gene end by 11 bases; junction bases not matched to a gene: 16. Everyone who took part was about 18 to 90 years old, and they came from 24 US areas. Cohorts were based on clinical histories the participants reported. What was sequenced was PBMCs or T cells enriched from blood (not recorded which). The receptor comes from a woman aged 25 to 39 with acute COVID-19. V usage is TRBV5-4 and J usage is TRBJ2-3; 9 positions match TRBD2. The DNA for the CDR3 is TGTGCCAGCAGCTACGGACTAGCGAGTACAGATACGCAGCAGTATTTT. It translates to CASSYGLASTDTQQYF.